Presented here are 18 T cell receptor beta chains from one specimen sequenced in a study of cytomegalovirus exposure and HLA in healthy donors. PCR involved 60 Vbeta and 13 Jbeta primers. Sequencing used immunoSEQ multiplex PCR; TCRdb keeps in-frame clones, though not all of them. The sample contains about 150,000 clones, 80% of which appear only once. The source material was PBMCs. Receptors were obtained from a woman in her forties or fifties in good health and CMV-seropositive.

The chain joins TRBV29-1 to TRBJ2-5, with 8 bases lining up with TRBD1. With 3 bases clipped from V and 14 bases from J, the junction kept 5 bases outside the gene matches. CDR3 length equals 10 residues. Germline CDR1 and CDR2: SQVTM and ANQGSEA. In nucleotides, the CDR3 is TGCAGCGTTGACAAGGGACAGGCTTACTTC. Translated: CSVDKGQAYF.

The chain has TRBV2 and TRBJ1-2, with no clear D. The CDR3 is 13 residues long. Germline CDR1 is SNHLY and CDR2 is FYNNEI. V gave up 8 bases and J gave up 0 bases, with 10 bases separating them. The CDR3 nucleotides are TGTGCCAGCTTTGGCCCAGCTAACTATGGCTACACCTTC. Its protein is CASFGPANYGYTF.

This chain links TRBV6-5 with TRBJ2-4; tentative D call: TRBD1 (6 bases). The CDR3 is 15 residues long. Per the germline V gene, CDR1 is MNHEY and CDR2 is SVGAGI. The V gene lost 8 bases and the J gene lost 0 bases, with 14 bases spanning the gap. DNA for the CDR3: TGTGCCAGCGGACCAACAGGGCTAGCCAAAAACATTCAGTACTTC. Translated: CASGPTGLAKNIQYF.

The sample holds a few counts of this clone. The chain links TRBV5-1 to TRBJ1-6, with TRBD1 matching over 9 bases. CDR1 is SGHRS and CDR2 is YFSETQ in the germline V gene. The CDR3 has 16 amino acids. V lost 4 bases, J lost 10 bases, and 12 bases stayed unmatched. CDR3 nucleotide sequence: TGCGCCAGCAGCCATACACAGGGGGCAAAGGGATCACCCCTCCACTTT. Encoded protein: CASSHTQGAKGSPLHF.

This chain uses TRBV14 with TRBJ1-3; no reliable D call. V gave up 5 bases and J gave up 0 bases, with 11 bases separating them. Looked up from germline, CDR1 is SGHDN and CDR2 is FVKESK. The CDR3 spans 15 residues. The CDR3 region is CASSGPNHSGNTIYF. The CDR3 DNA sequence: TGTGCCAGCAGCGGGCCGAATCACTCTGGAAACACCATATATTTT.

The chain carries TRBV2 and TRBJ1-2, with TRBD1 matching 8 bases. CDR3 length: 11 residues. Trimming at V came to 7 bases and at J to 8 bases, leaving 3 bases not matched to a gene. CDR1 is SNHLY, CDR2 FYNNEI, per germline. In nucleotides, the CDR3 is TGTGCCAGCAAGGACAGGGACGGCTACACCTTC. It yields the protein CASKDRDGYTF.

A note on this clone: Compared with germline, one end of the junction differs, possibly owing to a read error. The rearrangement joins TRBV7-9 to TRBJ1-2; D gene uncertain. This CDR3 region has 13 residues. CDR1 SEHNR and CDR2 FQNEAQ come from the germline V gene (reference sequence). The CDR3 region is CSSSAQVFNGYTF. DNA for the CDR3: TGTTCCAGCAGCGCGCAGGTGTTTAATGGCTACACCTTC.

The count of this clone is one. This rearrangement joins TRBV5-8 to TRBJ1-2; D might be TRBD1 (5 bases). Germline V gene lookup returns CDR1 SGHTS and CDR2 YDEGEE. Trimming removed 2 bases from V and 7 bases from J, with 9 bases in between. This CDR3 is built from 12 residues. This chain's CDR3 is CASSLPGLGYTF. DNA for the CDR3: TGTGCCAGCAGCTTACCAGGGCTTGGCTACACCTTC.

The gene calls are TRBV6-5 and TRBJ1-2; perhaps TRBD1 as D (5 bases). V gave up 6 bases and J gave up 7 bases, with 15 bases separating them. The CDR3 spans 13 residues. The germline V gene has CDR1 MNHEY and CDR2 SVGAGI. The CDR3 loop reads CASRLRETVGYTF. CDR3 DNA: TGTGCCAGCAGACTGCGTGAGACAGTTGGCTACACCTTC.

The count of this clone is one. This sequence joins TRBV7-9 and TRBJ1-1; tentatively, D is TRBD1 (6 bases). Germline V lookup: CDR1 SEHNR, CDR2 FQNEAQ (reference sequence). The CDR3 covers 13 residues. The V and J ends lost 4 bases and 2 bases respectively, with 8 bases between them. CDR3 amino acids: CASSSQGNTEAFF. The DNA for the CDR3 is TGTGCCAGCAGCTCACAGGGAAACACTGAAGCTTTCTTT.

The rearrangement joins TRBV19 to TRBJ2-1, with TRBD2 identical over 10 bases. The CDR3 is made up of 17 amino acids. V lost 4 bases and J lost 5; bases outside the gene matches: 11. Germline V gene sequence: CDR1 LNHDA, CDR2 SQIVND (reference sequence). The CDR3: CASSRLAGGRFHNEQFF. The CDR3 DNA follows: TGTGCCAGTAGTAGGTTAGCGGGGGGCCGTTTTCACAATGAGCAGTTCTTC.

The J gene is TRBJ2-1, the V gene TRBV11-2; 8 bases agree with TRBD2. With V trimmed by 8 bases and J by 8 bases, 14 bases remained unmatched. The CDR3 spans 15 residues. Germline CDR1 SGHAT, CDR2 FQNNGV. The CDR3 region is CASHFGGGTKDEQFF. In DNA, the CDR3 is TGTGCCAGCCACTTCGGGGGGGGGACTAAGGATGAGCAGTTCTTC.

This clone was detected a few times. The J gene is TRBJ2-5, the V gene TRBV7-2; 9 bases are a match to TRBD2. The better agreement between TRBJ2-7 and the DNA end casts doubt on the J call. The CDR3 sequence is 19 residues long. Germline loops: CDR1 SGHTA, CDR2 FQGNSA. CDR3 in DNA: TGTGCCAGCAGCCAACGAAAACCGACTCTAGCGGGACTTTCCTACGAGCAGTACTTC. Translating gives CASSQRKPTLAGLSYEQYF.

This chain connects TRBV29-1 to TRBJ2-1; TRBD1 aligns across 8 bases. Germline loops: CDR1 SQVTM, CDR2 ANQGSEA. The CDR3 has 13 amino acids. Unmatched junction bases numbered 10, after V lost 7 bases and J lost 8 bases. The CDR3 loop reads CSGMDRVVDEQFF. The DNA for the CDR3 is TGCAGCGGGATGGACAGGGTGGTGGATGAGCAGTTCTTC.

J is TRBJ2-2 and V is TRBV7-2; D uncertain. Germline values: CDR1 SGHTA, CDR2 FQGNSA. The length of the CDR3 is 13 residues. Trimming removed 2 bases from V and 3 bases from J, with 4 bases in between. CDR3 residues: CASSLLDTGELFF. The CDR3 DNA reads as TGTGCCAGCAGCTTATTAGACACCGGGGAGCTGTTTTTT. Complete variable domain (other parts from reference TRBV7-2 and TRBJ2-2): GAGVSQSPSNKVTEKGKDVELRCDPISGHTALYWYRQSLGQGLEFLIYFQGNSAPDKSGLPSDRFSAERTGGSVSTLTIQRTQQEDSAVYLCASSLLDTGELFFGEGSRLTVL.

The genes are TRBV28 and TRBJ1-5; 7 bases fit TRBD1. The CDR3 has 15 residues. The germline CDR1 and CDR2 sequences are MDHEN and SYDVKM. Trimming took 7 bases from V and 5 from J; bases not matched to a gene: 11. The CDR3 is CASMGWGRGDQPQHF. DNA of the CDR3: TGTGCCAGCATGGGTTGGGGCAGGGGGGATCAGCCCCAGCATTTT.

This clone was observed a few times. The chain couples TRBV6-5 to TRBJ1-3; D is ambiguous. Germline lookup yields CDR1 MNHEY and CDR2 SVGAGI. Trimming removed 2 bases from V and 4 bases from J, with 6 bases in between. CDR3 length: 13 amino acids. As DNA, the CDR3 is TGTGCCAGCAGTTACCCGGGGGGAAACACCATATATTTT. Protein product: CASSYPGGNTIYF.

This rearrangement joins TRBV2 to TRBJ1-5, with 8 bases identical to TRBD1. Germline lookup yields CDR1 SNHLY and CDR2 FYNNEI. The CDR3 runs 13 residues. Trimming at V came to 7 bases and at J to 2 bases, leaving 1 base not matched to a gene. The CDR3 sequence: CASTGQGNQPQHF. The CDR3 DNA sequence: TGTGCCAGCACGGGACAGGGCAATCAGCCCCAGCATTTT.